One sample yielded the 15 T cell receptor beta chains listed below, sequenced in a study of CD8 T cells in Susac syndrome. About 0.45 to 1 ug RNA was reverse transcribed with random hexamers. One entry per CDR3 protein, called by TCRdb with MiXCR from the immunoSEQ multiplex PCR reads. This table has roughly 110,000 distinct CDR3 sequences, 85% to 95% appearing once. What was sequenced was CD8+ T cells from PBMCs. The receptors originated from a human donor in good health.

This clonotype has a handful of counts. For the CDR3, the DNA is TGTGCCAGCAGTTACTCTACTCGATCCTACGAGCAGTACTTC. Translation gives CASSYSTRSYEQYF. This chain joins TRBV6-5 and TRBJ2-7; D is undetermined. The V gene's germline CDR1 is MNHEY and CDR2 SVGAGI. The CDR3 has 14 amino acids. The V end lost 0 bases, the J end lost 1 base, and 7 bases lay between the germline ends.

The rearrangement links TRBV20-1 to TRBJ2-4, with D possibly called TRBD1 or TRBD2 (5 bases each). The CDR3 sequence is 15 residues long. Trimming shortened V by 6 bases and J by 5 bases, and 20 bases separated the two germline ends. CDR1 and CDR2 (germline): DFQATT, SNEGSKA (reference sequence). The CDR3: CSATGTDRWENIQYF. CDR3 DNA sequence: TGCAGTGCAACGGGGACGGATCGATGGGAAAACATTCAGTACTTC.

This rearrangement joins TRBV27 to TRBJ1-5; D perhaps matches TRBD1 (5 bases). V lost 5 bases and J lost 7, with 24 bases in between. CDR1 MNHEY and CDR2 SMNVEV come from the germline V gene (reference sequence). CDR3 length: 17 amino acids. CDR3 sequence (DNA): TGTGCCAGCAGTCACACAGGTAGCGGTCTGTCTGACCAGCCCCAGCATTTT. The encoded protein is CASSHTGSGLSDQPQHF.

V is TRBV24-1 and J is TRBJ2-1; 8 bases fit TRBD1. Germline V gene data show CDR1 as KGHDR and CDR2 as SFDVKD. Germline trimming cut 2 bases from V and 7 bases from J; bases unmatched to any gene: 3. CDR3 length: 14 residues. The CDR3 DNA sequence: TGTGCCACCAGTGATTCGACAGGGGTGAATGAGCAGTTCTTC. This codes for CATSDSTGVNEQFF.

In DNA form, the CDR3 reads TGTGCCAGCAGCTTTGGGACAGGGGGACGACAGCCCCAGCATTTT. Amino acid sequence: CASSFGTGGRQPQHF. V usage is TRBV7-9 and J usage is TRBJ1-5, with 11 bases lining up with TRBD1. V dropped 3 bases and J dropped 7; count of bases not matched to a gene: 5. The CDR3 length is 15 residues. Germline lookup yields CDR1 SEHNR and CDR2 FQNEAQ (reference sequence). The variable domain in full, with the rest retrieved from reference TRBV7-9 and TRBJ1-5, is DTGVSQNPRHKITKRGQNVTFRCDPISEHNRLYWYRQTLGQGPEFLTYFQNEAQLEKSRLLSDRFSAERPKGSFSTLEIQRTEQGDSAMYLCASSFGTGGRQPQHFGDGTRLSIL.

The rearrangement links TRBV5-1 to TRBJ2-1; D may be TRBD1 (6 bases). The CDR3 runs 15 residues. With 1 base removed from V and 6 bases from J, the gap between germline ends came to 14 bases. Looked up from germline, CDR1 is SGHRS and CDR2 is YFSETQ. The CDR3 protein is CASSLSGTPTNEQFF. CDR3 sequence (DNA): TGCGCCAGCAGCTTGTCCGGGACACCCACCAATGAGCAGTTCTTC. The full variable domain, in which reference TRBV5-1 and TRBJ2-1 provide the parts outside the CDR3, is KAGVTQTPRYLIKTRGQQVTLSCSPISGHRSVSWYQQTPGQGLQFLFEYFSETQRNKGNFPGRFSGRQFSNSRSEMNVSTLELGDSALYLCASSLSGTPTNEQFFGPGTRLTVL.

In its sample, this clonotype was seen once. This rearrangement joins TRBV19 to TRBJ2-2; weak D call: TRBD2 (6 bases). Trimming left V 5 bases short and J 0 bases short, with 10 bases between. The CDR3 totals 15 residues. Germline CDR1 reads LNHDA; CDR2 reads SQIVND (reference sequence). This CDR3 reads CASSRWGANTGELFF. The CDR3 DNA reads TGTGCCAGTAGTCGATGGGGGGCGAACACCGGGGAGCTGTTTTTT.

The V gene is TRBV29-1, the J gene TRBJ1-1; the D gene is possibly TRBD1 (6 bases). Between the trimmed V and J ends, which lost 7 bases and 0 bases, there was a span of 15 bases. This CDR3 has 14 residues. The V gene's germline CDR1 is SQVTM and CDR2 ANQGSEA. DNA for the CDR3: TGCAGCGGGGAGACAGGTATCATGAACACTGAAGCTTTCTTT. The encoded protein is CSGETGIMNTEAFF.

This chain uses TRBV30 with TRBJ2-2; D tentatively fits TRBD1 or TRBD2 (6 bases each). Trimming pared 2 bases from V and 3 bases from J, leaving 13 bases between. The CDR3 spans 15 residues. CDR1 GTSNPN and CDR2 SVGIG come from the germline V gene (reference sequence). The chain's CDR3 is CAWSWGAIDTGELFF. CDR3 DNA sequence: TGTGCCTGGAGTTGGGGGGCTATTGACACCGGGGAGCTGTTTTTT.

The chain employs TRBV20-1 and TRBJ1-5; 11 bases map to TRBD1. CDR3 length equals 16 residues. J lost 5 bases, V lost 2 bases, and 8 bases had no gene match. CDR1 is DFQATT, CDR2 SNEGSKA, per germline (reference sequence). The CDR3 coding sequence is TGCAGTGCTAGAACCGGGACAGGGGGTCTTGATCAGCCCCAGCATTTT. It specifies CSARTGTGGLDQPQHF.

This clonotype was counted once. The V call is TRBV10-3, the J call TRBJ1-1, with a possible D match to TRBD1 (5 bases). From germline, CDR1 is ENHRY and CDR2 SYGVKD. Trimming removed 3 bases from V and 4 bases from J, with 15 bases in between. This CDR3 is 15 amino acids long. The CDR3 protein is CAISDRVLQSTEAFF. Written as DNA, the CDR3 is TGTGCCATCAGTGACAGGGTTTTACAATCCACTGAAGCTTTCTTT.

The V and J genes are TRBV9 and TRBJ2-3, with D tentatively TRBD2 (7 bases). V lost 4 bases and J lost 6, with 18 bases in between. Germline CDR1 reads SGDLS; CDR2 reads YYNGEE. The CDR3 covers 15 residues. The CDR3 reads CASSSRGGGPDTQYF. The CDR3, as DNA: TGTGCCAGCAGCTCCCGAGGGGGGGGGCCGGATACGCAGTATTTT.

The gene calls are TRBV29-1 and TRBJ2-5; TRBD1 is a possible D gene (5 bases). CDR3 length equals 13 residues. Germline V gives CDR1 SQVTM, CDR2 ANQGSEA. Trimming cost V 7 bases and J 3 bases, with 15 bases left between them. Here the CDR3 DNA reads TGCAGCGGGGTGGCAGGGTGGGAAGAGACCCAGTACTTC. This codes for CSGVAGWEETQYF.

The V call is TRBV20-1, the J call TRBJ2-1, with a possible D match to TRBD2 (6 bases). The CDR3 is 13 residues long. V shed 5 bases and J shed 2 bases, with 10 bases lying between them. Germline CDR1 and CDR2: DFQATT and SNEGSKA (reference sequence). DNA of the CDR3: TGCAGTGCTGAGCGGGCCGCCTACAATGAGCAGTTCTTC. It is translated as CSAERAAYNEQFF.

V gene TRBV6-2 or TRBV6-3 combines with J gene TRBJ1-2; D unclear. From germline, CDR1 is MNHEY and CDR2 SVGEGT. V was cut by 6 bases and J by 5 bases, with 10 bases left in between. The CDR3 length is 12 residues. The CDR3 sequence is CASSPGKYGYTF. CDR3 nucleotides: TGTGCCAGCAGCCCGGGAAAATATGGCTACACCTTC.